The rows below give T cell receptor beta chains drawn from one sample of a study of OX40 agonist ivuxolimab in advanced cancers. The repertoire was sequenced with immunoSEQ multiplex PCR; TCRdb's copy has only in-frame clones and lacks some. The sample contains over 70,000 clones, about 90% of which appear only once. Specimen: CD4+ or CD8+ T cells sorted from blood, collected in a trial of the OX40 agonist ivuxolimab. All receptors derive from an adult with an advanced solid tumor such as melanoma, head and neck, liver or kidney cancer. Both conserved end residues are part of each CDR3. D genes are given only for firm matches. Not all rows give a size; the values are once, few, many and, for expanded clones, a class.

d_gene	v_gene	j_gene	abundance	CDR3nt	CDR3aa
-	TRBV5-6	TRBJ2-1	-	TGTGCCAGCAGTTCGTGGGACTCATATGTTCGGTTCTTC	CASSSWDSYVRFF
-	TRBV19	TRBJ1-1	-	TGTGCCAGTTTCGCAGGGCTGAACACTGAAGCTTTCTTT	CASFAGLNTEAFF
-	TRBV9	TRBJ2-1	-	TGTGCCAGCAGCGTAGGACCGAATGAGCAGTTCTTC	CASSVGPNEQFF
-	TRBV29-1	TRBJ1-4	-	TGCAGCACCAGGGTCAATGAAAAACTGTTTTTT	CSTRVNEKLFF
-	TRBV18	TRBJ2-1	few	TGTGCCAGCTCACCCCCTAACCTAAGGGAGGAGCAGTTCTTC	CASSPPNLREEQFF
TRBD1	TRBV7-8	TRBJ2-7	-	TGTGCCAGCAGCTATAACAGGGGAAGGGAAAGCGAGCAGTACTTC	CASSYNRGRESEQYF
-	TRBV2	TRBJ1-1	once	TGTGCCAGCCGGACTCGGGTAAACACTGAAGCTTTCTTT	CASRTRVNTEAFF
-	TRBV9	TRBJ2-7	-	TGTGCCAGCAGCCTGAGCTCAAGTGGGACCTACGAGCAGTACTTC	CASSLSSSGTYEQYF
-	TRBV28	TRBJ2-1	-	TGTGCCAGCAGTTTAGTTCCCTACAATGAGCAGTTCTTC	CASSLVPYNEQFF
TRBD1	TRBV29-1	TRBJ2-1	few	TGCAGCGTTGGGGCAGGGGGATACAATGAGCAGTTCTTC	CSVGAGGYNEQFF
TRBD1	TRBV7-8	TRBJ2-1	few	TGTGCCAGCAGCCTAAGGACAGGGGAAGGGAATGAGCAGTTCTTC	CASSLRTGEGNEQFF
-	TRBV7-2	TRBJ1-5	-	TGTGCCAGCAGCTTAGATGCGGGGGGTAATCAGCCCCAGCATTTT	CASSLDAGGNQPQHF
-	TRBV6-1	TRBJ1-1	-	TGTGCCAGCAGTTACGGGGTAGTGGCTTTCTTT	CASSYGVVAFF
-	TRBV30	TRBJ1-3	-	TGTGCCTGGGTGAACGGAAACACCATATATTTT	CAWVNGNTIYF
TRBD1	TRBV28	TRBJ1-1	-	TGTGCCAGCGGGGGGACAGGGAACGCTGAAGCTTTCTTT	CASGGTGNAEAFF
-	TRBV6-1	TRBJ1-4	-	TGTGCCAGCAGTGAAGTGGCCGGACATTCTATGAAAAGTCTGTTTTTT	CASSEVAGHSMKSLFF
TRBD2	TRBV7-9	TRBJ2-3	-	TGTGCCAGCAGATCTATAGCGGGGGATAGCACAGATACGCAGTATTTT	CASRSIAGDSTDTQYF
-	TRBV30	TRBJ1-2	-	TGTGCCTGGGATCCCACAGGGAACTATGGCTACACCTTC	CAWDPTGNYGYTF
TRBD1	TRBV4-1	TRBJ2-7	once	TGCGCCAGCAGCCTAGGGACAGCCTACGAGCAGTACTTC	CASSLGTAYEQYF
-	TRBV6-1	TRBJ1-6	-	TGTGCCAGCAGTGAGGAATTGGCCTCAACTCTTCTTAATTCACCCCTCCACTTT	CASSEELASTLLNSPLHF
-	TRBV19	TRBJ2-1	-	TGTGCCACCCACCAGGGGAGGTCCTACAATGAGCAGTTCTTC	CATHQGRSYNEQFF
-	TRBV4-2	TRBJ1-1	-	TGTGCCAGCAGCCAAGTTTCCGGGGAGACTGAAGCTTTCTTT	CASSQVSGETEAFF
TRBD1	TRBV27	TRBJ1-1	-	TGTGCCAGCAGTTTACAGGGGGCAGGGACTGAAGCTTTCTTT	CASSLQGAGTEAFF
-	TRBV6-5	TRBJ2-7	-	TGTGCCAGCAGTTACTCCGCCCCAATTGTCGAGCAGTACTTC	CASSYSAPIVEQYF
-	TRBV30	TRBJ2-7	-	TGTGCCTGGAGTATGCCGGGGGAGCAGTACTTC	CAWSMPGEQYF
-	TRBV2	TRBJ2-5	-	TGTGCCAGCAGGGCAGGGGAAGGGGTCGGAGAGACCCAGTACTTC	CASRAGEGVGETQYF
TRBD1	TRBV6-6	TRBJ2-2	-	TGTGCCAGCAGTTACCCGGACAGGGTTGAAACCGGGGAGCTGTTTTTT	CASSYPDRVETGELFF
-	TRBV5-4	TRBJ2-7	once	TGTGCCAGCAGCTTGGGGGGAAGGAGCGAGCAGTACTTC	CASSLGGRSEQYF
TRBD1	TRBV27	TRBJ2-3	-	TGTGCCAGCAGTTTCGGACAGGGGGTCACAGATACGCAGTATTTT	CASSFGQGVTDTQYF
-	TRBV27	TRBJ1-1	-	TGTGCCAGCAGTTTGGGGGGGAGGCCTGAAGCTTTCTTT	CASSLGGRPEAFF
TRBD2	TRBV7-9	TRBJ2-1	-	TGTGCCAGCAGCTCTGGACTAGCGGGAGTGTCAAGCTCCTACAATGAGCAGTTCTTC	CASSSGLAGVSSSYNEQFF
-	TRBV5-4	TRBJ1-1	-	TGTGCCAGCAGCTTCACAGGCCGCACTGAAGCTTTCTTT	CASSFTGRTEAFF
-	TRBV5-1	TRBJ2-1	-	TGCGCCAGCAGCTTACGGGCTAGCCCCTACAATGAGCAGTTCTTC	CASSLRASPYNEQFF
TRBD2	TRBV27	TRBJ2-3	-	TGTGCCAGCAGGACTAGCGCCCAGGCGTATACGCAGTATTTT	CASRTSAQAYTQYF
TRBD2	TRBV27	TRBJ2-3	-	TGTGCCAGCAGCTCGGGAGGGCCGGGAGATACGCAGTATTTT	CASSSGGPGDTQYF
TRBD2	TRBV27	TRBJ2-1	once	TGTGCCAGCAGTCCTCCGGGACTAGCCCCCAATGAGCAGTTCTTC	CASSPPGLAPNEQFF
TRBD1	TRBV29-1	TRBJ1-2	-	TGCAGCGTGGAGACAGGGGCGGTGGGTGGCTACACCTTC	CSVETGAVGGYTF
-	TRBV7-9	TRBJ2-3	-	TGTGCCAGCAGCTTATCGGTGGGGACCGATGATACGCAGTATTTT	CASSLSVGTDDTQYF
-	TRBV2	TRBJ1-2	medium-sized	TGTGCCAGCAGTGAAGTCCCCGGGACTGGCTACACCTTC	CASSEVPGTGYTF
TRBD1	TRBV5-1	TRBJ2-7	-	TGCGCCAGCAGCTTCGGGGGGACAGGGGCTTCCGAGCAGTACTTC	CASSFGGTGASEQYF
-	TRBV18	TRBJ2-3	-	TGTGCCAGCTCATTCGGTTACCCAGATACGCAGTATTTT	CASSFGYPDTQYF
TRBD1	TRBV6-4	TRBJ2-5	-	TGTGCCAGCAGTGACGACAGGGGGCGGCAAGAGACCCAGTACTTC	CASSDDRGRQETQYF
TRBD1	TRBV7-3	TRBJ1-1	once	TGTGCCAGCAGCTTGACAGGGGGATCGGAAGCTTTCTTT	CASSLTGGSEAFF
-	TRBV25-1	TRBJ2-7	-	TGTGCCAGCAGTGACTCTTACGAGCAGTACTTC	CASSDSYEQYF
TRBD2	TRBV5-4	TRBJ2-3	-	TGTGCCAGCAGCTTTGTGGGACTAGTGGCAGATACGCAGTATTTT	CASSFVGLVADTQYF